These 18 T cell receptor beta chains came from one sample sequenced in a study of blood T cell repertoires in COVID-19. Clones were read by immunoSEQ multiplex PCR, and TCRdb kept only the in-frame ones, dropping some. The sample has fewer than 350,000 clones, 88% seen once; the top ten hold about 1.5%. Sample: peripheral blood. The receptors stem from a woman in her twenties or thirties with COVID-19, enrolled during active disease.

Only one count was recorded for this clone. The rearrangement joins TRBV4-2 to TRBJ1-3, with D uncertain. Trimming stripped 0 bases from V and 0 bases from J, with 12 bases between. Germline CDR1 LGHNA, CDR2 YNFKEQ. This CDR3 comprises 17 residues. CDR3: CASSQEGHQSSGNTIYF. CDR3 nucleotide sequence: TGTGCCAGCAGCCAAGAGGGCCATCAGAGCTCTGGAAACACCATATATTTT.

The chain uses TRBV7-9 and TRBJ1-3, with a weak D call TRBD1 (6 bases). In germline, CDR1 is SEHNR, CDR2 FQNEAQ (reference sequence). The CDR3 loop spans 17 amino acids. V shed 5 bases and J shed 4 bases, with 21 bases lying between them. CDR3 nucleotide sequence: TGTGCCAGCAGCACCGTCCCCCGGGGGGCGACGGGAAACACCATATATTTT. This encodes CASSTVPRGATGNTIYF.

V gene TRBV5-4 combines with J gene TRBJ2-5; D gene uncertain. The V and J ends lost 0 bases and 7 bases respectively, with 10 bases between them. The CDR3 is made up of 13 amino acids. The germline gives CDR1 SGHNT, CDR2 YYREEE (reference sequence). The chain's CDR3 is CASSLDPSGTQYF. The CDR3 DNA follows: TGTGCCAGCAGCTTGGACCCATCGGGGACCCAGTACTTC.

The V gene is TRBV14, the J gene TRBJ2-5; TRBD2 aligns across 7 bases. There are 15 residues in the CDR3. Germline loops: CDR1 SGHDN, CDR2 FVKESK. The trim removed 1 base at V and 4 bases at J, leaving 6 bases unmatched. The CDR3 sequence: CASSQARWGGETQYF. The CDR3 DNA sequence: TGTGCCAGCAGCCAAGCCAGGTGGGGGGGAGAGACCCAGTACTTC.

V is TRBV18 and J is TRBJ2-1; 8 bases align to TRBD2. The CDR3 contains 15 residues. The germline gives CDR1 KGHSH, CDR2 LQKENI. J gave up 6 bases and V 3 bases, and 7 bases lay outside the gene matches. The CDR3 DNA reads TGTGCCAGCTCACCTCCCCGGACTAGCCGCAATGAGCAGTTCTTC. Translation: CASSPPRTSRNEQFF.

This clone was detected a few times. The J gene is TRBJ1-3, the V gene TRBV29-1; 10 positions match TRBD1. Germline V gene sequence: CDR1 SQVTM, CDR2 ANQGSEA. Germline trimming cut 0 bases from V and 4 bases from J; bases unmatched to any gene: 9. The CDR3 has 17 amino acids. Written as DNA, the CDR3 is TGCAGCGTTGAAGATCCTGGAGGGACAGGGGAAGGAAACACCATATATTTT. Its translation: CSVEDPGGTGEGNTIYF.

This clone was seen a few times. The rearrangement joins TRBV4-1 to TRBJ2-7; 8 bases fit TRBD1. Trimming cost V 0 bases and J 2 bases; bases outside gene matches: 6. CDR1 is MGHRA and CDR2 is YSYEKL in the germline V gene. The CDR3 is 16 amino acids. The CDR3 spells CASSQEGLGQAYEQYF. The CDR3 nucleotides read TGCGCCAGCAGCCAAGAGGGTTTGGGACAGGCCTACGAGCAGTACTTC.

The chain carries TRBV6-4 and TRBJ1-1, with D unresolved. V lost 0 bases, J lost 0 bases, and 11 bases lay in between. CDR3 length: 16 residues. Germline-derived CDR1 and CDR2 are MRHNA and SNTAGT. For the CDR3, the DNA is TGTGCCAGCAGTGACTCGTGGAGTTCGGTGAACACTGAAGCTTTCTTT. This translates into CASSDSWSSVNTEAFF.

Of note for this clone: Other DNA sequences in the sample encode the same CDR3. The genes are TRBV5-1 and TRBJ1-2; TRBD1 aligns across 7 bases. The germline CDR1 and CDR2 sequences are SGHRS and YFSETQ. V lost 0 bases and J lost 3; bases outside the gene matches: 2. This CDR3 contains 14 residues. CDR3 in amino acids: CASSLGGTDYGYTF. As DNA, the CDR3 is TGCGCCAGCAGCTTGGGAGGGACAGACTATGGCTACACCTTC.

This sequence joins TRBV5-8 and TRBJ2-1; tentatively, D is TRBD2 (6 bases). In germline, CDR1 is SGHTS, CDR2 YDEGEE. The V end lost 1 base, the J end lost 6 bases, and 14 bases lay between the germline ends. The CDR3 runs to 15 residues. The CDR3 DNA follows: TGTGCCAGCAGCTTGCGAGCGGGTGGGCTCAATGAGCAGTTCTTC. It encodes CASSLRAGGLNEQFF.

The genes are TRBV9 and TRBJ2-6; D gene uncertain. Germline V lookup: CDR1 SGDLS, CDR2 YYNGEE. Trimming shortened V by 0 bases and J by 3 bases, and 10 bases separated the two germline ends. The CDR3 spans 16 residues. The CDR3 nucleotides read TGTGCCAGCAGCGTAGATCCCCCCGGTGGGGCCAACGTCCTGACTTTC. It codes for CASSVDPPGGANVLTF.

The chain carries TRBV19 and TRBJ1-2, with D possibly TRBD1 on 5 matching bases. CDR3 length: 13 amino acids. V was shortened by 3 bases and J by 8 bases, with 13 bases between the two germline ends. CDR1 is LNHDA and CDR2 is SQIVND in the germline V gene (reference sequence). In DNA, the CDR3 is TGTGCCAGTAGTATGGGGGGACGTATCGGCTACACCTTC. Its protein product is CASSMGGRIGYTF. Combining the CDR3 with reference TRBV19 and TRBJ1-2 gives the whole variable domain DGGITQSPKYLFRKEGQNVTLSCEQNLNHDAMYWYRQDPGQGLRLIYYSQIVNDFQKGDIAEGYSVSREKKESFPLTVTSAQKNPTAFYLCASSMGGRIGYTFGSGTRLTVV.

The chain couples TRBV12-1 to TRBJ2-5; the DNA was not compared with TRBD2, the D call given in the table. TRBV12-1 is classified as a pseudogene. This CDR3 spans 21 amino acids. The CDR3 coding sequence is TGTGCCAGCAGCTTTAGTCAACCGAGGACCAATCGGGACTACCTCCAAGAGACCCAGTACTTC. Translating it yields CASSFSQPRTNRDYLQETQYF.

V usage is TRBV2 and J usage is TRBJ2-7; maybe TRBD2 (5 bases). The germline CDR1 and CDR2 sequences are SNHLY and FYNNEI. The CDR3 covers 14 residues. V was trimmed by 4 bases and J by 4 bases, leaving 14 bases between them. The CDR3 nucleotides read TGTGCCAGCAGTGTGTGGGAGACATTATACGAGCAGTACTTC. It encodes CASSVWETLYEQYF. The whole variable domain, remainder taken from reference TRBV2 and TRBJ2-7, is EPEVTQTPSHQVTQMGQEVILRCVPISNHLYFYWYRQILGQKVEFLVSFYNNEISEKSEIFDDQFSVERPDGSNFTLKIRSTKLEDSAMYFCASSVWETLYEQYFGPGTRLTVT.

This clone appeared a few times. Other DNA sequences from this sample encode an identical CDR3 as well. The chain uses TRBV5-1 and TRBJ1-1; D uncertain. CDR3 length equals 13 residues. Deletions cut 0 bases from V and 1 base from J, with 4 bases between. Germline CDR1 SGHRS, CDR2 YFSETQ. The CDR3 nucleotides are TGCGCCAGCAGCTTGGAGCAGAACACTGAAGCTTTCTTT. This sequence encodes CASSLEQNTEAFF.

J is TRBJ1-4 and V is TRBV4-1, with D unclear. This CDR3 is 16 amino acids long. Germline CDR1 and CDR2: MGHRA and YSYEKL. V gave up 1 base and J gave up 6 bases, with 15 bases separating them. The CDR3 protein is CASSQVDLVKYEKLFF. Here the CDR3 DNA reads TGCGCCAGCAGCCAAGTAGATCTAGTCAAATATGAAAAACTGTTTTTT.

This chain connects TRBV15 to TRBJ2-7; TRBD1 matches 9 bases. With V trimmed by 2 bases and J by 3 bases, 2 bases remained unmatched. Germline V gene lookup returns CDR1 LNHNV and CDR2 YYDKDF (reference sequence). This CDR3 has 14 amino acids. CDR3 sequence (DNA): TGTGCCACCAGCAGAAGGGGACAGGGCTACGAGCAGTACGTC. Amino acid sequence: CATSRRGQGYEQYV.

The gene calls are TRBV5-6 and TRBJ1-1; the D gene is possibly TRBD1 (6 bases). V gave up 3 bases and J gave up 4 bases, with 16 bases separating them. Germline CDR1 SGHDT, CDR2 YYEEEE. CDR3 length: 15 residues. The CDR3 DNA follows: TGTGCCAGCAGCTCTCTCGGGGGGCCAGGCACTGAAGCTTTCTTT. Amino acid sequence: CASSSLGGPGTEAFF.